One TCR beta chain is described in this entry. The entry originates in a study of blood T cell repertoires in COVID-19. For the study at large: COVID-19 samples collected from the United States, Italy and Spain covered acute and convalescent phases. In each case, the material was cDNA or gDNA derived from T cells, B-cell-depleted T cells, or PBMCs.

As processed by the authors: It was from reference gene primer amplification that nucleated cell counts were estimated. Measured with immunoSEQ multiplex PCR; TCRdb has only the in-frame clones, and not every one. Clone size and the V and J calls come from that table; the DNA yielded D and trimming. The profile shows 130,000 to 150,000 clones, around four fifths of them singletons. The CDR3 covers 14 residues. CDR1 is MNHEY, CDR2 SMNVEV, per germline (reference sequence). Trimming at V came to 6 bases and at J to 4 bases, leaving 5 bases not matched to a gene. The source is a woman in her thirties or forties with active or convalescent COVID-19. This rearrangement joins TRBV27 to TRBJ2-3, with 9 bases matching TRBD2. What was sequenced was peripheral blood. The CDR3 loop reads CASRLAGVSDTQYF. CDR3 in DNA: TGTGCCAGCAGATTAGCGGGAGTTTCAGATACGCAGTATTTT.